This TCR beta chain was retrieved from a study of cytomegalovirus exposure and HLA in healthy donors. Worth noting for this clone: Its cognate antigen is unknown.

Notes on the study in general: Earlier analysis found most TCR beta V segments productive about 87% or about 30% of the time. The authors confirmed in vitro that three CMV-associated chains were specific for CMV antigens.

It was with 60 Vbeta and 13 Jbeta primers that the PCR ran. Clones were sequenced by immunoSEQ multiplex PCR, and TCRdb holds only the in-frame ones, with some missing. This listing includes 38,000 or so clones. This TCR derives from a man aged 25 to 40 in good health and CMV-seronegative. Sequenced: PBMCs.

CDR3 in DNA: TGTGCCAGTAGTCAGAACACCGGGGAGCTGTTTTTT. It specifies CASSQNTGELFF. This sequence joins TRBV19 and TRBJ2-2, with D unresolved. Germline V gene lookup returns CDR1 LNHDA and CDR2 SQIVND (reference sequence). CDR3 length: 12 residues. V was cut by 5 bases and J by 1 base, with 2 bases left in between.